The next 16 T cell receptor beta chains were all read from a single sample in a study of OX40 agonist ivuxolimab in advanced cancers. Sequencing used immunoSEQ multiplex PCR; TCRdb keeps in-frame clones, though not all of them. Among more than 90,000 clones listed, around 83% were seen once. The sequencing here drew on CD4+ or CD8+ T cells sorted from blood, taken in a trial of the OX40 agonist ivuxolimab. The receptors come from an adult with an advanced solid tumor such as melanoma, head and neck, liver or kidney cancer.

This chain links TRBV7-2 with TRBJ2-7, with 8 positions matching TRBD2. CDR1 and CDR2 (germline): SGHTA, FQGNSA. The CDR3 has 16 residues. Losses at the gene ends were 5 bases for V and 0 bases for J; bases not matched to a gene: 9. The CDR3, as DNA: TGTGCCAGCAGCCCCCCTTTAGCGGGAAACTCCTACGAGCAGTACTTC. This codes for CASSPPLAGNSYEQYF.

This clone was observed a single time. The V and J genes are TRBV20-1 and TRBJ2-7; tentative D call: TRBD2 (5 bases). CDR3 length: 11 residues. Germline V gives CDR1 DFQATT, CDR2 SNEGSKA (reference sequence). V lost 4 bases and J lost 3, with 7 bases in between. For the CDR3, the DNA is TGCAGTGCTAATAGCGTCTACGAGCAGTACTTC. Its translation is CSANSVYEQYF.

This clone is a singleton in its sample. The V gene is TRBV6-5, the J gene TRBJ1-4; D gene uncertain. V dropped 2 bases and J dropped 3 bases, with 10 bases sitting between them. The CDR3 contains 15 residues. Per germline, CDR1 MNHEY and CDR2 SVGAGI. CDR3 nucleotides: TGTGCCAGCAGTTACGTTTGGAACCCTAATGAAAAACTGTTTTTT. Translating it yields CASSYVWNPNEKLFF.

The chain carries TRBV6-1 and TRBJ1-4; D possibly corresponds to TRBD1 (5 bases). CDR3 length: 13 amino acids. In germline, CDR1 is MNHNS, CDR2 SASEGT. The V and J ends lost 1 base and 11 bases respectively, with 11 bases between them. Here the CDR3 reads CASSEGWGYKLFF. The CDR3 region has the DNA TGTGCCAGCAGTGAAGGGTGGGGGTACAAACTGTTTTTT.

The chain recombines TRBV11-3 with TRBJ2-4; D possibly corresponds to TRBD1 (6 bases). Per the germline V gene, CDR1 is SGHNT and CDR2 is YENEEA. Trimming left V 5 bases short and J 8 bases short, with 19 bases between. This CDR3 contains 15 residues. The CDR3 here is CASSAQGGPGDIQYF. The CDR3, as DNA: TGTGCCAGCAGCGCCCAGGGTGGGCCAGGGGACATTCAGTACTTC.

To note about this clone: An end of the junction differs from the germline gene, which may be a read error. The chain is built from TRBV25-1 and TRBJ2-2; a weak D match, TRBD1 (6 bases). This CDR3 contains 16 residues. Germline CDR1 and CDR2: MGHDK and SYGVNS. The CDR3 spells CASSEWTATEHRGAVF. The CDR3 DNA is TGTGCCAGCAGTGAATGGACAGCAACTGAACACCGGGGAGCTGTTTTT.

The chain combines TRBV27 with TRBJ2-5; TRBD1 aligns across 9 bases. In germline, CDR1 is MNHEY, CDR2 SMNVEV (reference sequence). Trimming removed 7 bases from V and 2 bases from J; junction bases left unmatched: 8. This CDR3 is built from 15 residues. CDR3 bases: TGTGCCAGCACCACCCGGACAGGGGTGCAAGAGACCCAGTACTTC. This translates into CASTTRTGVQETQYF.

This chain uses TRBV7-2 with TRBJ1-1, with D tentatively TRBD1 (5 bases). Per germline, CDR1 SGHTA and CDR2 FQGNSA. V was trimmed by 2 bases and J by 12 bases, leaving 13 bases between them. CDR3 length: 12 residues. Here the CDR3 DNA reads TGTGCCAGCAGCTTAACCGCGGGGGTAACTTTCTTT. This sequence encodes CASSLTAGVTFF.

A note on this clone: The junction departs from germline at one end; a sequencing error may be responsible. The V call is TRBV7-3, the J call TRBJ2-1; D might be TRBD1 (5 bases). CDR3 length equals 17 residues. The V gene's germline CDR1 is SGHTA and CDR2 FQGTGA. This CDR3 reads CASSFQATRVRNNEQFF. In nucleotides, the CDR3 is TGTGCCAGCAGCTTCCAAGCTACCAGGGTAAGAAACAACGAGCAGTTCTTC.

Remarks on this clone: Mismatch with germline at one junction end may stem from a read error. The rearrangement uses TRBV6-1 and TRBJ1-2, with D hard to call. Looked up from germline, CDR1 is MNHNS and CDR2 is SASEGT. This CDR3 is 13 amino acids long. The CDR3 here is CAISESGFYGYTF. In DNA form, the CDR3 reads TGTGCCATCAGTGAGTCGGGGTTCTATGGCTACACCTTC.

This chain links TRBV7-2 with TRBJ1-3; D remains ambiguous. The V gene lost 1 base and the J gene lost 4 bases, with 5 bases spanning the gap. The CDR3 runs to 13 residues. From germline, CDR1 is SGHTA and CDR2 FQGNSA. DNA of the CDR3: TGTGCCAGCAGCTTAGTTTCGGGAAACACCATATATTTT. Encoded protein: CASSLVSGNTIYF.

This clone showed up just once. The rearrangement uses TRBV7-9 and TRBJ2-2, with TRBD2 matching over 10 bases. The CDR3 contains 17 residues. Per germline, CDR1 SEHNR and CDR2 FQNEAQ (reference sequence). J lost 6 bases, V lost 3 bases, and 10 bases had no gene match. CDR3 coding DNA: TGTGCCAGCAGCTTCGGGGGTCTAGCGGGAGCATCCGGGGAGCTGTTTTTT. Translating gives CASSFGGLAGASGELFF.

The rearrangement joins TRBV19 to TRBJ2-3; perhaps TRBD2 as D (6 bases). This CDR3 contains 16 residues. The V end was cut by 2 bases, the J end by 4 bases, with 16 bases between. Per germline, CDR1 LNHDA and CDR2 SQIVND (reference sequence). Written as DNA, the CDR3 is TGTGCCAGTAGTATACCCCGTGGAGGGTCCGCAGATACGCAGTATTTT. This translates into CASSIPRGGSADTQYF. Variable domain in full (rest from reference TRBV19 and TRBJ2-3): DGGITQSPKYLFRKEGQNVTLSCEQNLNHDAMYWYRQDPGQGLRLIYYSQIVNDFQKGDIAEGYSVSREKKESFPLTVTSAQKNPTAFYLCASSIPRGGSADTQYFGPGTRLTVL.

The J gene is TRBJ2-1, the V gene TRBV7-9, with 11 positions matching TRBD2. J gave up 7 bases and V 6 bases, and 8 bases lay outside the gene matches. The germline V gene encodes CDR1 SEHNR and CDR2 FQNEAQ (reference sequence). The CDR3 extends over 15 amino acids. The CDR3 coding sequence is TGTGCCAGCAGTTTCGGGGCTAGCGGGAGGAATGAGCAGTTCTTC. Encoded protein: CASSFGASGRNEQFF.

This clone was seen more than once but under ten times. The rearrangement links TRBV30 to TRBJ2-3; D tentatively reads TRBD1 or TRBD2 (6 bases each). The CDR3 has 14 residues. Trimming took 7 bases from V and 1 from J, leaving 15 bases between them. Germline CDR1 is GTSNPN and CDR2 is SVGIG (reference sequence). The CDR3 DNA is TGTGCCTTTAGGGGGGACTTGGGCACAGATACGCAGTATTTT. Translated: CAFRGDLGTDTQYF.

The chain is built from TRBV5-1 and TRBJ2-5; D is possibly TRBD2 (6 bases). CDR1 and CDR2 (germline): SGHRS, YFSETQ. The CDR3 covers 16 residues. V was pared by 2 bases and J by 2 bases, with 16 bases between. The CDR3 DNA reads TGCGCCAGCAGCTTACCGGGGGTGGGTAGGCAAGAGACCCAGTACTTC. Translation: CASSLPGVGRQETQYF.